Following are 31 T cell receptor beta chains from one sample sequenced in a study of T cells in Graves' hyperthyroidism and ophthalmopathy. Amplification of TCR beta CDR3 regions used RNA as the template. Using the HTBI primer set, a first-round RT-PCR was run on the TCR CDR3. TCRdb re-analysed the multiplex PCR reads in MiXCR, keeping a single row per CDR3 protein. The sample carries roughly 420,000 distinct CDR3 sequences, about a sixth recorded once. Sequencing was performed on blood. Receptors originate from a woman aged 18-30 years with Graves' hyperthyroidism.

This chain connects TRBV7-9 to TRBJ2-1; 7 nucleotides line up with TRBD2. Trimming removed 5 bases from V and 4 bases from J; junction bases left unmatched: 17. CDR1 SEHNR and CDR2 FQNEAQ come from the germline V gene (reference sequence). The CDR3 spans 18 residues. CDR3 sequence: CASSTPGGGISRYNEQFF. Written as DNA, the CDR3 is TGTGCCAGCAGCACACCTGGGGGGGGAATCTCTCGGTACAATGAGCAGTTCTTC.

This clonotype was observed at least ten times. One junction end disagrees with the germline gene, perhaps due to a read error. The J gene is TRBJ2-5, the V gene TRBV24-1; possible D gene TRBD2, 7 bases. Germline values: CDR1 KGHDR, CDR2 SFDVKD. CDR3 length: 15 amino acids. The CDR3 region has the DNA TGTGCCACCAGTGTCCCCGAGGGGGGGGGTGAGACCCATTACTTC. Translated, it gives CATSVPEGGGETHYF.

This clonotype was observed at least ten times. This CDR3 reads CASSPFGQGATDTQYF. CDR3 nucleotides: TGTGCCAGCAGCCCATTCGGACAGGGGGCCACAGATACGCAGTATTTT. The chain is built from TRBV3-1 and TRBJ2-3, with TRBD1 identical over 11 bases. Germline assignment: CDR1 LGHDT and CDR2 YNNKEL (reference sequence). The V segment lost 4 bases and the J segment 2 bases; nucleotides outside the gene matches: 5. The CDR3 contains 16 residues.

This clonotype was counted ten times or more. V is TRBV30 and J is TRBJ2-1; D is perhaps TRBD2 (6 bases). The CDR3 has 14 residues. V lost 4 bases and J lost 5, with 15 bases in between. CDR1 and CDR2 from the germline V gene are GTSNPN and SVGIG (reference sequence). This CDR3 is CAWTPGLINNEQFF. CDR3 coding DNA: TGTGCCTGGACCCCGGGACTTATTAACAATGAGCAGTTCTTC.

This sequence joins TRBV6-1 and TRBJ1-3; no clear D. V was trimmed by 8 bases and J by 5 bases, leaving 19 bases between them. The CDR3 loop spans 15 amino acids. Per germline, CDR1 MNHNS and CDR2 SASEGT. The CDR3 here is CASGGRREIRNTIYF. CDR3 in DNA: TGTGCCAGCGGAGGGCGACGAGAAATCAGAAACACCATATATTTT.

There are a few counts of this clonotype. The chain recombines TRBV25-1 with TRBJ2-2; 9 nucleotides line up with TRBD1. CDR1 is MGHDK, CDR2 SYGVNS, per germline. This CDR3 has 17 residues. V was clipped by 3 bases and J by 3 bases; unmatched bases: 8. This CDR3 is CASSDARTGADTGELFF. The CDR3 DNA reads TGTGCCAGCAGTGACGCCCGGACAGGGGCCGACACCGGGGAGCTGTTTTTT. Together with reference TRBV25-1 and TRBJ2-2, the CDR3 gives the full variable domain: EADIYQTPRYLVIGTGKKITLECSQTMGHDKMYWYQQDPGMELHLIHYSYGVNSTEKGDLSSESTVSRIRTEHFPLTLESARPSHTSQYLCASSDARTGADTGELFFGEGSRLTVL.

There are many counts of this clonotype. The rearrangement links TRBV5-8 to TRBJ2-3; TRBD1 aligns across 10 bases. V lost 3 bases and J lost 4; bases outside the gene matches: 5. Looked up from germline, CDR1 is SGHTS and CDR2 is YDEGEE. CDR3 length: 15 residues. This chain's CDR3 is CASSSGQGNPDTQYF. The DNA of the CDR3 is TGTGCCAGCAGCTCGGGACAGGGGAATCCAGATACGCAGTATTTT.

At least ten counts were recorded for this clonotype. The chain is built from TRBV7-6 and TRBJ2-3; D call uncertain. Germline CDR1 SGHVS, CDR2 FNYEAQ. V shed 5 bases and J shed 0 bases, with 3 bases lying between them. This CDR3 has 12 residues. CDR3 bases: TGTGCCAGCAGCATGAGCACAGATACGCAGTATTTT. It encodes CASSMSTDTQYF.

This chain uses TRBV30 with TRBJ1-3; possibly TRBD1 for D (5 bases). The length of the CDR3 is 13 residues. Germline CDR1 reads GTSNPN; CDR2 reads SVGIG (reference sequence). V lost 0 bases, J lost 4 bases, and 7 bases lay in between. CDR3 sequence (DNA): TGTGCCTGGAGTGTACGGGGGGGAAACACCATATATTTT. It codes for CAWSVRGGNTIYF.

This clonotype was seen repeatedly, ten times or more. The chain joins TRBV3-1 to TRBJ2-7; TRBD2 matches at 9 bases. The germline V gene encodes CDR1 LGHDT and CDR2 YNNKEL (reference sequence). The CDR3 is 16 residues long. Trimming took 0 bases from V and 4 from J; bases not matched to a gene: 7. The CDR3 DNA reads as TGTGCCAGCAGCCAAGATCTTAGCGGGGGACGTTACGAGCAGTACTTC. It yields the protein CASSQDLSGGRYEQYF.

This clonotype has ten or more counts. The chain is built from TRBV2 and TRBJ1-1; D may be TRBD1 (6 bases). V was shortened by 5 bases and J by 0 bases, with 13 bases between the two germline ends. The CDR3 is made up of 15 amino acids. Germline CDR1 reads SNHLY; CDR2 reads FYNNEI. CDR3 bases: TGTGCCAGCAGTTCTAGGACAGTCCTGAACACTGAAGCTTTCTTT. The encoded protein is CASSSRTVLNTEAFF.

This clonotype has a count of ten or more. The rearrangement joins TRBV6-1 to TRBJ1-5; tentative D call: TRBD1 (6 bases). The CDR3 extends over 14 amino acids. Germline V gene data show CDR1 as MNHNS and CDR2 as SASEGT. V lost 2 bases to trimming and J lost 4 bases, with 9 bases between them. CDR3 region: CASSEQGWNQPQHF. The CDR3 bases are TGTGCCAGCAGTGAACAGGGGTGGAATCAGCCCCAGCATTTT.

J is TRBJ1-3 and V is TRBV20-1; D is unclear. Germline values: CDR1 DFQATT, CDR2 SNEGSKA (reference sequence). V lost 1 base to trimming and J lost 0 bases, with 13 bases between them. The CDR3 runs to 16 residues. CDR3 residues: CSARGGARTSGNTIYF. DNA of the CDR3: TGCAGTGCTAGAGGGGGAGCGAGGACCTCTGGAAACACCATATATTTT.

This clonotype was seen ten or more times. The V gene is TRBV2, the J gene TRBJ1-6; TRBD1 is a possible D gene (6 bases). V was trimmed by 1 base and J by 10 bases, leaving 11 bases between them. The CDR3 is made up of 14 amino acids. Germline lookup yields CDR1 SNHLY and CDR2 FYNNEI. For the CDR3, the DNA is TGTGCCAGCAGTGAAGTGGCAGGGGCCTCACCCCTCCACTTT. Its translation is CASSEVAGASPLHF.

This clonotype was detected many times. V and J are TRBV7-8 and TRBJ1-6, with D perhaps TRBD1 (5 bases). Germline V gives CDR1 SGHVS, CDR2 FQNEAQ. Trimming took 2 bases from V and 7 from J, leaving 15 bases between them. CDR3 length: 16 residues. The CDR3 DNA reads TGTGCCAGCAGCTTAATGATGGGAGGGGCGAATTCACCCCTCCACTTT. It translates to CASSLMMGGANSPLHF.

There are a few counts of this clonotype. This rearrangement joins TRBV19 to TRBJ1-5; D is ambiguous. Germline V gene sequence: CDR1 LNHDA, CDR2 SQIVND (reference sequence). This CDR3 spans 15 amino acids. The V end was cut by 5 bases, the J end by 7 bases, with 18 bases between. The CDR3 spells CASSLSEGRGQPQHF. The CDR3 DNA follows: TGTGCCAGTAGTTTGTCGGAAGGGCGAGGCCAGCCCCAGCATTTT.

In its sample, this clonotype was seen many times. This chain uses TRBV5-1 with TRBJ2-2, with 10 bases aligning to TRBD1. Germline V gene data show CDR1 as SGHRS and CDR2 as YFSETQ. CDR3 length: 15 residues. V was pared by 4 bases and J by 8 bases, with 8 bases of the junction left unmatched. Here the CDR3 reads CASSETTGGEGELFF. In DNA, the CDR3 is TGCGCCAGCAGCGAGACGACAGGGGGCGAGGGGGAGCTGTTTTTT.

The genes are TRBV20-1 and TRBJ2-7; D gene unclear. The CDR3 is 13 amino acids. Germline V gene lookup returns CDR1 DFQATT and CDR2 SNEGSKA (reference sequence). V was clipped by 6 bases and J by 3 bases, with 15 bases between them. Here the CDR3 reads CSASRPGGYEQYF. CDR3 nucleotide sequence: TGCAGTGCGAGTAGGCCGGGCGGCTACGAGCAGTACTTC.

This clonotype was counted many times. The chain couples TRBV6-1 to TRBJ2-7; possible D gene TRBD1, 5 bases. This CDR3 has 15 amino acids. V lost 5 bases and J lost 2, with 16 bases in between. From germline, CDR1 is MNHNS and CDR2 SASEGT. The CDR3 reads CASSYARDDPYEQYF. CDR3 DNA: TGTGCCAGCAGTTACGCCAGGGATGATCCCTACGAGCAGTACTTC.

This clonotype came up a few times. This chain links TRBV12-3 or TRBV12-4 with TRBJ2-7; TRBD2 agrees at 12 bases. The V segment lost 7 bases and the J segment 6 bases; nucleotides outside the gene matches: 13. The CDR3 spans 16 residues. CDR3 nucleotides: TGTGCCAGCAAAAGGGAGACTAGCGGGGGAACGGGCGAGCAGTACTTC. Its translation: CASKRETSGGTGEQYF.

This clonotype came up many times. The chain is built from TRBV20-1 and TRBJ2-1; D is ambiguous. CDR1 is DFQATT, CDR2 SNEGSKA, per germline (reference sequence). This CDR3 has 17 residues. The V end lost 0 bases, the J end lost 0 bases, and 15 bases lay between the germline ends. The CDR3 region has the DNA TGCAGTGCTAGAGATCGTGCCCTGCCGAGCTCCTACAATGAGCAGTTCTTC. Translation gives CSARDRALPSSYNEQFF.

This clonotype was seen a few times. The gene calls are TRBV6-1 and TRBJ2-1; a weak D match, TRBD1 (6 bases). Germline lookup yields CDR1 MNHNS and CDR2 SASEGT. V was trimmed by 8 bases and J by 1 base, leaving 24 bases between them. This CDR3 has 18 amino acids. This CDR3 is CASGGSGRQAKSYNEQFF. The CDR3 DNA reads TGTGCCAGCGGGGGAAGTGGGCGACAGGCTAAGTCCTACAATGAGCAGTTCTTC.

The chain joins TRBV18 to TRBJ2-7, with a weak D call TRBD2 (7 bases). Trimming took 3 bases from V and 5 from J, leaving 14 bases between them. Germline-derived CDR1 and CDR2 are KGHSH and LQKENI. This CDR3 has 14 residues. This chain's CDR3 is CASSPGRGAHEQYF. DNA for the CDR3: TGTGCCAGCTCACCGGGACGGGGGGCCCACGAGCAGTACTTC.

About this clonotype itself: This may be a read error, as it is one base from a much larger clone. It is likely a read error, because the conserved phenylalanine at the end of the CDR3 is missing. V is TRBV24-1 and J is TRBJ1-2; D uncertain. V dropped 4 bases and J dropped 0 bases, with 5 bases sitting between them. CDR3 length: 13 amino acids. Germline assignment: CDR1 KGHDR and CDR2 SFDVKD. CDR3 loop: CATSDTSNYGYTS. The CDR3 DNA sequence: TGTGCCACCAGTGACACATCTAACTATGGCTACACCTCC.

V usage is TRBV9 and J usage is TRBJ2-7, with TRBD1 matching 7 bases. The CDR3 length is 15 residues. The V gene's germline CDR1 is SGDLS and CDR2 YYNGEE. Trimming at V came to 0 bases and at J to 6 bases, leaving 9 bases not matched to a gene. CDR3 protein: CASSVEGHRGSEQYF. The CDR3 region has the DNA TGTGCCAGCAGCGTAGAGGGACACAGGGGTAGCGAGCAGTACTTC.

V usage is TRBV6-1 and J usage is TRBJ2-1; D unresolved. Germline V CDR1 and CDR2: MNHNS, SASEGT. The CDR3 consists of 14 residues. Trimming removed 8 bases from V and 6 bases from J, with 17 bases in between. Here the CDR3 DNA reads TGTGCCAGCTTCCCACAGATCCCCATCAATGAGCAGTTCTTC. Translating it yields CASFPQIPINEQFF.

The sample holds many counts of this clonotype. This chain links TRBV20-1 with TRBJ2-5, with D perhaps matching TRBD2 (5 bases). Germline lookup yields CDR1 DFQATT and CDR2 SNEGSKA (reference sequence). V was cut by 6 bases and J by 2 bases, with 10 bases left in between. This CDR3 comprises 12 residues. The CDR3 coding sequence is TGCAGTGCATGGAGAGGGCAAGAGACCCAGTACTTC. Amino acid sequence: CSAWRGQETQYF.

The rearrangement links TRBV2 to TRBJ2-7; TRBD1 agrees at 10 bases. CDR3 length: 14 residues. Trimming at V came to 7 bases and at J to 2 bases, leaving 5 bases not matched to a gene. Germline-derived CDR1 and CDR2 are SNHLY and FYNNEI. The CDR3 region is CASTGQGGPYEQYF. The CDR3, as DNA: TGTGCCAGCACCGGACAGGGGGGTCCCTACGAGCAGTACTTC.

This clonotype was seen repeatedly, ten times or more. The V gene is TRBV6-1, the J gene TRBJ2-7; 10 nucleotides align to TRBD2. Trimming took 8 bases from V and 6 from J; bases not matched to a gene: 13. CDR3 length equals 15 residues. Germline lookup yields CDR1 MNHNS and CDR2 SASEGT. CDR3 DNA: TGTGCCAGCGGGGAACTAGCGGGGAAGGTGGGCGAGCAGTACTTC. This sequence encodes CASGELAGKVGEQYF.

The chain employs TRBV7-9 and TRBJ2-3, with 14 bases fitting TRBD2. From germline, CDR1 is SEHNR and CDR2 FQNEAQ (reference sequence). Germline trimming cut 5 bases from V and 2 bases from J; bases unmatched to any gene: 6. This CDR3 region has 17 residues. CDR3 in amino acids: CASSIRLAGGSTDTQYF. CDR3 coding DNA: TGTGCCAGCAGCATAAGACTAGCGGGAGGGTCCACAGATACGCAGTATTTT. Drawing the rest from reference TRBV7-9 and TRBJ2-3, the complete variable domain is DTGVSQNPRHKITKRGQNVTFRCDPISEHNRLYWYRQTLGQGPEFLTYFQNEAQLEKSRLLSDRFSAERPKGSFSTLEIQRTEQGDSAMYLCASSIRLAGGSTDTQYFGPGTRLTVL.

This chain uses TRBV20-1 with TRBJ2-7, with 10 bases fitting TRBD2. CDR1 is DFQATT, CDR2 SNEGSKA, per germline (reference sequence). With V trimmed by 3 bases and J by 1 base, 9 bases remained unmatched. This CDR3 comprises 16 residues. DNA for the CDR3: TGCAGTGCTAGTTTCCTAGCGGGAGCGGCTTCCTACGAGCAGTACTTC. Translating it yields CSASFLAGAASYEQYF.